This T cell receptor (beta chain) was recorded in a study of T cell responses to AZD1222 COVID-19 vaccine. TCRdb's table, derived via immunoSEQ multiplex PCR, lists solely in-frame clones and lacks some. Of under 150,000 clones listed, 92% are singletons. This CDR3 has 15 residues. With V trimmed by 2 bases and J by 6 bases, 8 bases remained unmatched. CDR1 SGHNT and CDR2 YYREEE come from the germline V gene (reference sequence). The study's findings and limits: As reported, nearly half of all spike-specific TCRs target variant regions that are unmutated. Most donors were white British, females outnumbered males, and clonal diversity was possibly underestimated.

This clone was found a few times. Its antigen is unidentified. The sequence derives from an adult who received the AZD1222 COVID-19 vaccine. Here the sequenced sample was peripheral blood, taken 28 days after the second AZD1222 dose. This chain links TRBV5-4 with TRBJ2-7; TRBD2 matches at 10 bases. Written as DNA, the CDR3 is TGTGCCAGCAGCTTAGCTACTAGCGGGATTTTCGAGCAGTACTTC. Translation gives CASSLATSGIFEQYF.